The next 29 T cell receptor beta chains were all read from a single sample in a study of CD8 T cells in Susac syndrome. RNA was extracted with the RNeasy kit, and a quantity of roughly 0.5 to 1 ug was reverse transcribed using random hexamers. TCRdb redid the calling of the immunoSEQ multiplex PCR reads with MiXCR, one entry per CDR3 protein. Here the sample spans more than 20,000 distinct CDR3 sequences, just under 95% being singletons. Sequencing was done on a sample of CD8+ T cells from PBMCs. These receptors came from a human donor in good health.

In its sample, this clonotype was seen once. The V call is TRBV6-6, the J call TRBJ1-1; D perhaps matches TRBD1 (6 bases). The germline CDR1 and CDR2 sequences are MNHNY and SVGAGI (reference sequence). V lost 0 bases, J lost 4 bases, and 12 bases lay in between. This CDR3 spans 15 amino acids. For the CDR3, the DNA is TGTGCCAGCAGTTACTCGCGCCCAGGGGCCACTGAAGCTTTCTTT. It translates to CASSYSRPGATEAFF.

The chain joins TRBV18 to TRBJ2-5, with D uncertain. The CDR3 runs to 13 residues. The V and J ends lost 2 bases and 4 bases respectively, with 8 bases between them. In germline, CDR1 is KGHSH, CDR2 LQKENI. For the CDR3, the DNA is TGTGCCAGCTCACCAACTGGTACAGAGACCCAGTACTTC. Its translation is CASSPTGTETQYF.

The chain has TRBV27 and TRBJ2-7; TRBD2 might be the D (5 bases). CDR1 is MNHEY and CDR2 is SMNVEV in the germline V gene (reference sequence). This CDR3 has 13 residues. The ends were cut back, 6 bases at V and 2 bases at J, with 11 bases in the middle. In nucleotides, the CDR3 is TGTGCCAGCAGCCCCGGGATGACCTACGAGCAGTACTTC. Encoded protein: CASSPGMTYEQYF.

The chain has TRBV7-9 and TRBJ2-5, with a tentative D call TRBD2 (6 bases). Germline CDR1 reads SEHNR; CDR2 reads FQNEAQ (reference sequence). The CDR3 spans 19 residues. V was shortened by 5 bases and J by 0 bases, with 25 bases between the two germline ends. The CDR3, as DNA: TGTGCCAGCAGCAATCGGGACTCCCTTACCCCCTGGTACCAAGAGACCCAGTACTTC. Its protein product is CASSNRDSLTPWYQETQYF.

The chain joins TRBV19 to TRBJ1-5; D unclear. CDR3 length: 11 residues. The germline V gene has CDR1 LNHDA and CDR2 SQIVND (reference sequence). V was trimmed by 1 base and J by 7 bases, leaving 2 bases between them. The CDR3 bases are TGTGCCAGTAGTATAGGACAGCCCCAGCATTTT. The encoded protein is CASSIGQPQHF.

The V call is TRBV29-1, the J call TRBJ2-7, with a tentative D call TRBD2 (6 bases). The V end lost 1 base, the J end lost 0 bases, and 10 bases lay between the germline ends. Germline assignment: CDR1 SQVTM and CDR2 ANQGSEA. This CDR3 is built from 14 residues. Here the CDR3 DNA reads TGCAGCGTTGAAGGGGGGACTGGCTCCTACGAGCAGTACTTC. This codes for CSVEGGTGSYEQYF.

The chain couples TRBV10-3 to TRBJ1-1; a weak D match, TRBD1 (5 bases). V was pared by 5 bases and J by 0 bases, with 10 bases between. CDR3 length: 14 amino acids. CDR1 and CDR2 (germline): ENHRY, SYGVKD. The CDR3 spells CAISSGLMNTEAFF. The DNA for the CDR3 is TGTGCCATCAGTTCGGGACTTATGAACACTGAAGCTTTCTTT.

The V gene is TRBV6-4, the J gene TRBJ2-2; no clear D gene. The CDR3 spans 13 residues. The germline CDR1 and CDR2 sequences are MRHNA and SNTAGT. The V gene lost 6 bases and the J gene lost 5 bases, with 10 bases spanning the gap. CDR3 sequence (DNA): TGTGCCAGCAGAGCCGGTGAAACCGGGGAGCTGTTTTTT. Amino acid sequence: CASRAGETGELFF.

This chain uses TRBV2 with TRBJ1-2, with a tentative D call TRBD1 (6 bases). The V and J ends lost 3 bases and 8 bases respectively, with 13 bases between them. Germline lookup yields CDR1 SNHLY and CDR2 FYNNEI. This CDR3 is 13 amino acids long. CDR3 loop: CASSEIDRRGYTF. In DNA, the CDR3 is TGTGCCAGCAGTGAGATAGACAGGAGGGGCTACACCTTC.

The J gene is TRBJ2-3, the V gene TRBV29-1, with D unclear. The germline CDR1 and CDR2 sequences are SQVTM and ANQGSEA. V lost 4 bases and J 0 bases, leaving 14 bases between the germline ends. The CDR3 is made up of 15 amino acids. The CDR3 DNA reads as TGCAGCGTTGTAGGCAGTCCCCCCAGCACAGATACGCAGTATTTT. Its protein is CSVVGSPPSTDTQYF.

This clonotype was recorded once. The V and J genes are TRBV6-6 and TRBJ1-1; D ambiguous. The CDR3 loop spans 10 amino acids. Trimming took off 5 bases at V and 3 bases at J, with 1 base between the two ends. Germline V gene lookup returns CDR1 MNHNY and CDR2 SVGAGI (reference sequence). CDR3 sequence (DNA): TGTGCCAGCAGTCACACTGAAGCTTTCTTT. Its protein is CASSHTEAFF.

The chain couples TRBV7-6 to TRBJ2-2, with 9 nucleotides matching TRBD2. J gave up 4 bases and V 3 bases, and 6 bases lay outside the gene matches. Germline values: CDR1 SGHVS, CDR2 FNYEAQ. The CDR3 has 16 amino acids. Written as DNA, the CDR3 is TGTGCCAGCAGCTTTACTAGCGGGTTGGGCACCGGGGAGCTGTTTTTT. Translated, it gives CASSFTSGLGTGELFF. Full variable domain (remainder filled in from reference TRBV7-6 and TRBJ2-2): GAGVSQSPRYKVTKRGQDVALRCDPISGHVSLYWYRQALGQGPEFLTYFNYEAQQDKSGLPNDRFSAERPEGSISTLTIQRTEQRDSAMYRCASSFTSGLGTGELFFGEGSRLTVL.

The count of this clonotype is one. The V call is TRBV7-9, the J call TRBJ1-2; unclear D gene. The germline V gene encodes CDR1 SEHNR and CDR2 FQNEAQ (reference sequence). V was shortened by 2 bases and J by 2 bases, with 12 bases between the two germline ends. The CDR3 has 15 residues. CDR3 sequence (DNA): TGTGCCAGCAGCTTAATCTCCCCCGGCAACTATGGCTACACCTTC. Residues: CASSLISPGNYGYTF.

V gene TRBV13 combines with J gene TRBJ2-6; D assignment may be TRBD1 or TRBD2 (5 bases each). The V gene's germline CDR1 is PRHDT and CDR2 FYEKMQ (reference sequence). This CDR3 region has 17 residues. Trimming pared 7 bases from V and 0 bases from J, leaving 16 bases between. In nucleotides, the CDR3 is TGTGCCAGCACCTCGAGGGGCACCCGCTCTGGGGCCAACGTCCTGACTTTC. This translates into CASTSRGTRSGANVLTF.

This chain links TRBV7-9 with TRBJ1-4; 7 bases are shared with TRBD1. V was pared by 4 bases and J by 4 bases, with 15 bases of the junction left unmatched. Germline CDR1 SEHNR, CDR2 FQNEAQ (reference sequence). The CDR3 runs to 18 residues. The CDR3 here is CASSSGTVGRGSNEKLFF. The CDR3 DNA reads as TGTGCCAGCAGCTCCGGGACAGTGGGTAGGGGAAGTAATGAAAAACTGTTTTTT.

This chain joins TRBV12-3 or TRBV12-4 and TRBJ1-2, with 9 bases identical to TRBD1. With V trimmed by 3 bases and J by 6 bases, 5 bases remained unmatched. This CDR3 region has 14 residues. This chain's CDR3 is CASSFTTGGDGYTF. The CDR3 region has the DNA TGTGCCAGCAGTTTCACTACAGGGGGCGATGGCTACACCTTC.

J is TRBJ2-1 and V is TRBV12-3 or TRBV12-4; the match to TRBD2 covers 15 bases. V was pared by 5 bases and J by 10 bases, with 12 bases of the junction left unmatched. The CDR3 runs 17 residues. CDR3 sequence (DNA): TGTGCCAGCAGTCCCGAGGGACTAGCGGGGGGCGGCGTGGAGCAGTTCTTC. It is translated as CASSPEGLAGGGVEQFF.

The V call is TRBV19, the J call TRBJ2-7; 10 bases match TRBD1. V lost 8 bases, J lost 1 base, and 8 bases stayed unmatched. This CDR3 comprises 15 residues. Germline CDR1 reads LNHDA; CDR2 reads SQIVND (reference sequence). This CDR3 reads CASETGTGDSYEQYF. CDR3 nucleotides: TGTGCCAGTGAGACCGGGACAGGGGATTCCTACGAGCAGTACTTC.

The chain joins TRBV5-1 to TRBJ1-6, with D uncertain. This CDR3 is 13 amino acids long. Germline V gives CDR1 SGHRS, CDR2 YFSETQ. V was clipped by 4 bases and J by 7 bases, with 9 bases between them. CDR3 protein: CASSGDGNSPLHF. In DNA, the CDR3 is TGCGCCAGCAGCGGAGACGGAAATTCACCCCTCCACTTT.

The rearrangement joins TRBV10-3 to TRBJ2-3, with D perhaps matching TRBD1 (6 bases). Trimming took 9 bases from V and 2 from J, leaving 15 bases between them. CDR1 is ENHRY and CDR2 is SYGVKD in the germline V gene. The CDR3 runs to 14 residues. The CDR3 sequence is CAMGLGGPTDTQYF. Written as DNA, the CDR3 is TGTGCCATGGGATTAGGGGGTCCCACAGATACGCAGTATTTT.

The CDR3, as DNA: TGTGCCAGCAGCTCGGCGGATGGTACGCAGTATTTT. Its translation is CASSSADGTQYF. This sequence joins TRBV7-7 and TRBJ2-3, with unresolved D. The CDR3 is 12 residues long. Trimming removed 4 bases from V and 8 bases from J, with 10 bases in between. Per the germline V gene, CDR1 is SSHAT and CDR2 is FNYEAQ (reference sequence).

The chain uses TRBV21-1 and TRBJ1-5. TRBV21-1 is given as a pseudogene. This CDR3 is 17 amino acids long. Here the CDR3 reads CASSPMGKGLGNQPQHF. CDR3 DNA: TGTGCCAGCAGCCCAATGGGTAAAGGGCTGGGAAATCAGCCCCAGCATTTT.

The rearrangement links TRBV6-2 or TRBV6-3 to TRBJ1-1; D perhaps matches TRBD1 (6 bases). The V end lost 7 bases, the J end lost 1 base, and 7 bases lay between the germline ends. Germline CDR1 is MNHEY and CDR2 is SVGEGT. CDR3 size: 12 residues. The CDR3 nucleotides are TGTGCCAGCACAGGGGCGAACACTGAAGCTTTCTTT. It is translated as CASTGANTEAFF.

This clonotype has only one observation. The CDR3 here is CASSLRGGRETQYF. The DNA for the CDR3 is TGTGCCAGCAGCCTTAGGGGGGGCCGTGAGACCCAGTACTTC. The gene calls are TRBV5-4 and TRBJ2-5; TRBD2 is a possible D gene (7 bases). The CDR3 is made up of 14 amino acids. The V and J ends lost 4 bases and 5 bases respectively, with 15 bases between them. The germline gives CDR1 SGHNT, CDR2 YYREEE (reference sequence).

The chain links TRBV12-3 or TRBV12-4 to TRBJ2-3; TRBD1 agrees at 8 bases. V lost 0 bases, J lost 3 bases, and 5 bases stayed unmatched. The CDR3 is made up of 16 amino acids. This CDR3 reads CASSLARTGGTDTQYF. The DNA of the CDR3 is TGTGCCAGCAGTTTAGCGCGCACAGGGGGTACAGATACGCAGTATTTT.

The sample holds one count of this clonotype. The J gene is TRBJ2-7, the V gene TRBV12-5, with unresolved D. This CDR3 is 12 amino acids long. Germline CDR1 reads LGHNT; CDR2 reads FRNRAP. Trimming took 7 bases from V and 4 from J, leaving 11 bases between them. As DNA, the CDR3 is TGTGCTAGTGCCAGGACCCTTTACGAGCAGTACTTC. Translation: CASARTLYEQYF.

V usage is TRBV9 and J usage is TRBJ2-1, with TRBD2 matching over 7 bases. In germline, CDR1 is SGDLS, CDR2 YYNGEE. J lost 13 bases, V lost 3 bases, and 7 bases had no gene match. The CDR3 runs 12 residues. CDR3 coding DNA: TGTGCCAGCAGCGATACGGGACTAAGCCAGTTCTTC. Encoded protein: CASSDTGLSQFF.

This clonotype occurred once. J is TRBJ2-7 and V is TRBV4-3, with TRBD1 as a possible D gene (6 bases). CDR1 and CDR2 (germline): LGHNA, YSLEER. Trimming took 0 bases from V and 4 from J, leaving 13 bases between them. This CDR3 contains 15 residues. The CDR3 nucleotides read TGCGCCAGCAGCCAAGATCCCAGGGGATTATACGAGCAGTACTTC. It encodes CASSQDPRGLYEQYF.

In this sample, this clonotype turned up a few times. V is TRBV5-1 and J is TRBJ2-1; no definite D call. Germline CDR1 reads SGHRS; CDR2 reads YFSETQ. The CDR3 extends over 13 amino acids. V shed 7 bases and J shed 0 bases, with 8 bases lying between them. CDR3 in amino acids: CASSVGSYNEQFF. CDR3 in DNA: TGCGCCAGCTCCGTCGGCTCCTACAATGAGCAGTTCTTC.